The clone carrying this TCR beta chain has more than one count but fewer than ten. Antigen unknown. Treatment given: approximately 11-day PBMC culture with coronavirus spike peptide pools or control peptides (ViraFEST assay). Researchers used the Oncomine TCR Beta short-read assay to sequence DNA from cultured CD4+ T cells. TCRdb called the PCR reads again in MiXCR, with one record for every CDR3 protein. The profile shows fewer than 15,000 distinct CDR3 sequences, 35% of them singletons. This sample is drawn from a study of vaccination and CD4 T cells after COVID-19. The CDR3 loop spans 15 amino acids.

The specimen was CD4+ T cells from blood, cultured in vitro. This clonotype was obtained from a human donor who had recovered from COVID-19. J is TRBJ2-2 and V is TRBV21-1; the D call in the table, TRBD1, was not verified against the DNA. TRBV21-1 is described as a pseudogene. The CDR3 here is CASPYWGRPNGELFF. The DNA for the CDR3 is TGTGCCAGTCCGTACTGGGGGCGACCGAACGGGGAGCTGTTTTTT.